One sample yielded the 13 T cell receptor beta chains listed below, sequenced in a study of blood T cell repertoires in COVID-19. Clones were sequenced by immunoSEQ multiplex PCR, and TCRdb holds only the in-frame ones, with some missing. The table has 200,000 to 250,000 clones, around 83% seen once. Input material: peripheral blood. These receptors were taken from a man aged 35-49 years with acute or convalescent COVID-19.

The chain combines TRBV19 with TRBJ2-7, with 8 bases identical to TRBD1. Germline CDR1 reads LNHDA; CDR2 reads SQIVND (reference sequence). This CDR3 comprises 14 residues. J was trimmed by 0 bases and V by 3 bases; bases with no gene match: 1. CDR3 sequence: CASSITGGSYEQYF. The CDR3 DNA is TGTGCCAGTAGTATTACAGGGGGCTCCTACGAGCAGTACTTC.

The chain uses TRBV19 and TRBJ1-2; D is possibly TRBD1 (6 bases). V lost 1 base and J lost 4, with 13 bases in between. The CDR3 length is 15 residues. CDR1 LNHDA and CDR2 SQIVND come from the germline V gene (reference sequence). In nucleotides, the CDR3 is TGTGCCAGTAGTATAGGCGGGGGCGGTATCTATGGCTACACCTTC. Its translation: CASSIGGGGIYGYTF.

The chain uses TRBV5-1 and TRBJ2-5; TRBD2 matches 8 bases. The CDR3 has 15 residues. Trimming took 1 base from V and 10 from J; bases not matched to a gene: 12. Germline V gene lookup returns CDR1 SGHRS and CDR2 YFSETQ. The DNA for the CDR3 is TGCGCCAGCAGCTTGACCAGCGGGGGTTCCTTAGACCAGTACTTC. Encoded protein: CASSLTSGGSLDQYF.

The CDR3 is CSASGRAGIYEQYF. The CDR3, as DNA: TGCAGTGCTAGTGGGAGGGCGGGCATCTACGAGCAGTACTTC. The chain couples TRBV20-1 to TRBJ2-7, with TRBD2 matching 7 bases. J lost 3 bases, V lost 3 bases, and 8 bases had no gene match. The length of the CDR3 is 14 residues. Germline V gives CDR1 DFQATT, CDR2 SNEGSKA (reference sequence).

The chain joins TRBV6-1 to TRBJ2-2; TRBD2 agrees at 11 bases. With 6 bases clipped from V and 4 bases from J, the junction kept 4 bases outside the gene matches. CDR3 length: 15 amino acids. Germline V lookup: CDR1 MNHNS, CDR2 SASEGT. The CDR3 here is CASRLAGGPTGELFF. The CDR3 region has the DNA TGTGCCAGCAGATTAGCGGGGGGGCCCACCGGGGAGCTGTTTTTT.

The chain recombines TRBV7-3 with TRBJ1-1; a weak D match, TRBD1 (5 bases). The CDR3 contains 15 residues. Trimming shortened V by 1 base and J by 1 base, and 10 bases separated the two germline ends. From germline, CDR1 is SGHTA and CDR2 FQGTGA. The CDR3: CASSLNSGKNTEAFF. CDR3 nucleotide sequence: TGTGCCAGCAGCTTAAACTCAGGGAAGAACACTGAAGCTTTCTTT.

CDR3 sequence: CASQRQGLYYEQYF. CDR3 nucleotide sequence: TGTGCCAGCCAGAGACAGGGGTTATACTACGAGCAGTACTTC. J is TRBJ2-7 and V is TRBV28; 8 bases match TRBD1. There are 14 residues in the CDR3. After removal of 8 bases from V and 3 bases from J, the junction contained 9 bases not matched to a gene. CDR1 is MDHEN, CDR2 SYDVKM, per germline.

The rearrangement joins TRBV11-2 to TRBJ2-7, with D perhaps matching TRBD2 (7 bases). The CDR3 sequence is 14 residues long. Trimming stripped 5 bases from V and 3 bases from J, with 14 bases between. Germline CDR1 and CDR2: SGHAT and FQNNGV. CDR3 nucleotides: TGTGCCAGCAGCGGCAGGGGCGGGGGCTACGAGCAGTACTTC. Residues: CASSGRGGGYEQYF.

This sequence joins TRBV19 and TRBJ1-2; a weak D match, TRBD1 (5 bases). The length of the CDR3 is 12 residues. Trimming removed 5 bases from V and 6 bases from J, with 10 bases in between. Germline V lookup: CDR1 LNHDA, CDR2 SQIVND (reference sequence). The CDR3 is CASSGGGHGYTF. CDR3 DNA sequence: TGTGCCAGTAGTGGGGGAGGGCATGGCTACACCTTC.

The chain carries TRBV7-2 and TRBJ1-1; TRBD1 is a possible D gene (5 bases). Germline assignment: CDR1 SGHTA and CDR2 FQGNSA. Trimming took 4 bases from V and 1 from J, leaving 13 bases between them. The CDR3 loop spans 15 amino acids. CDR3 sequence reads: CASSSTAGSNTEAFF. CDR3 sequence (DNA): TGTGCCAGCAGCTCGACGGCAGGGTCGAACACTGAAGCTTTCTTT.

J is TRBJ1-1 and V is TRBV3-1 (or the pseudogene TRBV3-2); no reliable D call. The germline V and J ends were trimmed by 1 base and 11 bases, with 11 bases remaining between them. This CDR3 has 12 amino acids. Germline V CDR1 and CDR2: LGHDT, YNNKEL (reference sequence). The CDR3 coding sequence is TGTGCCAGCAGCCAAGGAGAGGGTTCGGCTTTCTTT. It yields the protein CASSQGEGSAFF.

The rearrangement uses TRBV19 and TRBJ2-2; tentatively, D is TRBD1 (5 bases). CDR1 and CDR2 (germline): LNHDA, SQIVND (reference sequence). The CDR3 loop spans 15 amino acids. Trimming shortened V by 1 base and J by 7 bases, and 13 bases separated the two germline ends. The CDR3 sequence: CASSIAAGQGGELFF. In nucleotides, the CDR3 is TGTGCCAGTAGTATAGCGGCAGGGCAGGGCGGGGAGCTGTTTTTT.

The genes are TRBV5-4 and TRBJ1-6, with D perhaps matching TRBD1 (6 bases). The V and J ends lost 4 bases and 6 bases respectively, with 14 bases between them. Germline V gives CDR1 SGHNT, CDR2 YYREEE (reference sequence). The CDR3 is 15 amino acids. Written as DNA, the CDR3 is TGTGCCAGCAGCCTCCCAGGGGCCGGTAATTCACCCCTCCACTTT. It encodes CASSLPGAGNSPLHF.